This T cell receptor beta chain was sequenced during a study of blood T cells in healthy people across ages (dated by TCRdb to about 2015). Some background on the complete study: In model experiments, template switching captured roughly one uniquely barcoded TCR beta cDNA molecule for every two T cells. Age-related changes in TCR beta repertoire diversity were measured in the study by deep sequencing normalized with unique cDNA molecular identifiers. Four age groups were formed from the donors: young (average approximately 15 years), middle-aged (approximately 40), aged (approximately 60) and long-lived (82). To avoid experimental bias, donors of different ages were distributed randomly across sequencing lanes. For two donors (one aged 18 to 29 and one aged 80 or older), the study analyzed two additional independent replicas of 1 million unique cDNA reads from the same blood draw. Study-wide findings and limitations: The long-lived group showed more naive CD4+ T cells, fewer expanded clones and increased TCR diversity than the aged group, suggesting age selection. Total diversity estimates from one million sequenced T cells were considered lower bounds and underestimates. There was a strong correlation between observed TCR beta diversity and the percentage of naive T cells measured by flow cytometry. Bulk unsorted PBMC profiling prevented conclusive comparison of naive and antigen-experienced compartments. As age increased, observed TCR beta diversity per million T cells dropped in a roughly linear way, and a significant reduction was already evident by age about 36. The CMV infection status of donors was not known, potentially confounding age-related changes in expanded clonotypes.

Library method: 5' RACE. These reads were obtained on an Illumina HiSeq 2500. A second PCR of roughly 7 to 11 cycles was performed with a sample-barcoded 5' primer and a J-beta primer mix. A unique molecular identifier was introduced onto each TCR beta cDNA molecule by a template-switch 5' adaptor carrying 12 random nucleotides. Each sample yielded at least 2.5 million CDR3-containing paired-end reads. First-strand cDNA synthesis was performed from all RNA using the Mint cDNA synthesis kit, with priming by a TRBC-specific oligonucleotide. Following uracil-DNA glycosylase treatment, a first 18-cycle PCR with universal primers M1SS and BC2_uni_R was performed on all cDNA. Per the original workflow: Each sample was normalized by randomly selecting 1 million high-quality reads, each carrying a distinct molecular identifier. Reads with shared molecular identifiers were discarded instead of being binned into consensus sequences. CDR3 identification, clonotype clustering and error correction used MiTCR with a Q25 quality threshold and the strictest error-elimination algorithm. A nonparametric unseen species model with Euler transformation was used to estimate lower-bound total TCR beta diversity. The raw public data were reprocessed by TCRdb itself: fastp quality trimming at Q25, MiXCR clonotype calling, in-frame beta chains only. CDR3 protein duplicates are merged, each entry listing the most common genes and DNA. Clone size and V and J calls follow TCRdb, not the original study. The sample yields more than 1,400,000 distinct CDR3 sequences; roughly 45% were counted once. The top ten clones comprise roughly 7.9% of the sample.

The donors were under 40 Caucasian individuals from Russia, aged roughly 6 to 100 years, who were systemically healthy. Each donor gave ten milliliters of peripheral blood, collected into EDTA-treated Vacutainer tubes. PBMCs were isolated by Ficoll-Paque density-gradient centrifugation, with at least 6 million obtained per sample. Trizol reagent was used to extract total RNA from PBMCs, with at least 6 micrograms per sample. Naive CD45RAhigh/CD27high T cell percentages were measured by flow cytometry on a PBMC aliquot from every donor. This clonotype was seen more than once but under ten times. The target of this receptor is not known. Per-nucleotide qualities are absent, and no much larger clonotype sits a single base away. From the cysteine up to the phenylalanine, the CDR3 has a length of 14 residues. The CDR3 DNA has 42 bases and is translated from base 1. Via the germline V gene (reference sequence), CDR1 is MNHEY and CDR2 SMNVEV. V was cut back by 3 bases and J by 1 base, leaving a gap of 8 bases between them.

The source material was blood. This clonotype was obtained from a woman in her late teens or twenties in good health. Recombination linked TRBV27 to TRBJ2-3, with the D gene not confidently named. The CDR3 protein sequence reads: CASSFGPGTDTQYF. The nucleotide sequence reads TGTGCCAGCAGTTTCGGTCCGGGCACAGATACGCAGTATTTT.